This T cell receptor beta chain was sequenced in a study of T cells expressing NK-cell markers. Following a re-call of the 5' RACE reads, TCRdb has one entry per CDR3 protein and lacks DNA. Its clone listing holds a few hundred thousand distinct CDR3 sequences. This CDR3 is 14 amino acids long. The V gene's germline CDR1 is SGHRS and CDR2 YFSETQ. Sequenced input: blood T cells: a sorted CD56 or NKG2C T cell subset, CD4+ or CD8+ T cells, or bulk PBMC T cells (not recorded which). The sequence came from a man aged 18-70 years in good health. This chain uses TRBV5-1 with TRBJ2-3; TCRdb designates TRBD2, a call that cannot be tested without DNA. The CDR3 sequence is CASRLATSGDTQYF.